This TCR beta chain was sequenced during a study of vaccination effects on CD4 cells after COVID-19 (dated by TCRdb to about 2022). Notes on the research overall: Across the study, the median time from the second dose to post-vaccine sampling was 72 days (range 14 to 241). Cultures from other donors in the study were sequenced using the Oncomine TCR Beta short-read assay on an Illumina iSeq 100. In both COVID-19 convalescent patients and infection-naive vaccine recipients, the study compared SARS-CoV-2 spike-specific CD4+ TCR repertoires from before mRNA vaccination with those from after it. A total of 9 to 11 COVID-19 convalescent patients and a few SARS-CoV-2-naive healthy vaccine recipients were included in the full study. The research as a whole found: In healthy vaccine recipients, vaccine-induced clones were almost all SARS-CoV-2 mono-reactive, with only 1 of 255 cross-reactive with common cold coronaviruses. Only a small number of convalescent patients were included, and no early post-infection timepoints were available, which limited the study. Clones induced by infection and clones induced by vaccination both contracted markedly at late timepoints after vaccination, which fits with T cell responses waning over time.

To identify antigen-specific CD4+ T cell clonotypes by their expansion, the ViraFEST assay first stimulated PBMC with viral peptide pools and then applied TCR sequencing. After less than 13 days of culture, CD4+ T cells were isolated with the EasySep CD4+ T cell isolation kit. Participants received two doses of either the BNT162b2 or the mRNA-1273 mRNA SARS-CoV-2 vaccine. The absence of prior SARS-CoV-2 infection in healthy vaccine recipients was confirmed by negative nucleocapsid antibodies before and after vaccination. Around 2.1 million PBMC per well were cultured with 9 to 10 ug/ml peptides in IMDM containing around 4.6% human AB serum, about 9.6 IU/ml IL-2 and gentamicin. Half of the culture medium was replaced with fresh IL-2-containing medium on days 3 and 7. Unless noted otherwise, every peptide stimulation condition was grown in triplicate wells. PBMC were separated from whole blood using Ficoll-Paque Plus gradient centrifugation and were then either cryopreserved at -140C or used fresh. The spike proteins of SARS-CoV-2 and of the common cold coronaviruses HCoV-NL63, HCoV-OC43 and HCoV-229E were spanned by overlapping peptide pools. The QIAamp micro DNA kit was used to extract genomic DNA from the cultured CD4+ T cells.

The method behind the library was the immunoSEQ multiplex PCR assay. TCR beta CDR3 sequencing was performed on DNA from the cultured, isolated CD4+ T cells. The study's processing was this. The analysis removed non-productive TCR sequences, trimmed reads to the CDR3 region, and retained only CDR3s that were 7 or more amino acids long. The MANAFEST web app was used to identify antigen-specific clonotypes by comparing expansion in peptide wells with expansion in reference cultures. To be called positive, a clone needed expansion at FDR<0.05 compared with the reference and with all other wells, an odds ratio greater than 5, and a frequency greater than 0.1% in two replicate wells. Clonotypes significantly expanded in SARS-CoV-2 spike wells and in at least one common cold coronavirus spike condition were defined as cross-reactive. Levenshtein distance calculated with the stringdist R package was used to assess CDR3 similarity, and unrooted trees were constructed with ape in R 3.6.1. In its TCRdb copy, this immuneACCESS table keeps in-frame sequences only and misses some clones. Where compared with another copy, unresolved V genes explain less than half of these, and the others have no known cause. The V and J calls and clone size are taken from that table; D and trimming were inferred from the DNA. The sample contains 25,000 to 30,000 clones, over 75% of them found a single time. The biggest ten clones account for roughly 6.5% of the sample.

This clone was detected only a few times. The antigen it binds to is not known. Per-base qualities were not stored, and no clone one base away is much larger. Sequencing used CD4+ T cells from PBMCs cultured with SARS-CoV-2 spike peptides, obtained after COVID-19 vaccination. What the cell subset or site label conveys for this sample: SARS-CoV-2 spike overlapping peptide pool stimulation. The TCR originated in a human donor who received a COVID-19 vaccine. Some clones in this sample may be carry-over from other donors' samples.

The CDR3 region reads CSVEAANYGYTF. In nucleotide form, the sequence is TGCAGCGTTGAAGCCGCTAACTATGGCTACACCTTC. The chain employs TRBV29-1 and TRBJ1-2, with the D gene not confidently named. The germline ends are 3 bases apart after V is trimmed by 1 base and J by 0 bases. Its CDR3 holds 12 amino acids, cysteine through phenylalanine. Kept here is only the CDR3 DNA, which spans 36 bases and is read in frame from base 1. As encoded in the germline V gene, CDR1 is SQVTM while CDR2 is ANQGSEA.